This record concerns one T cell receptor beta chain sequence. The sample belongs to a study of blood T cell repertoires in COVID-19. About the research overall: Collection of acute and convalescent COVID-19 samples took place in the United States, Italy and Spain. Sources were T cells, B-cell-depleted T cells, or PBMCs; the material itself was cDNA or gDNA.

Original processing notes: It was from reference gene primer amplification that nucleated cell counts were estimated. The protocol was immunoSEQ multiplex PCR, while the TCRdb copy is restricted to in-frame clones and leaves out a portion. The D gene and trimming were derived from the DNA, and the V and J assignments and clone size from that table. The sample lists 200,000 to 300,000 clones, approximately 83% occurring once. The sequencing sample was made of peripheral blood. The clonotype comes from a young woman who had recovered from COVID-19.

The chain's CDR3 is CASSFSGASSYNEQFF. In nucleotides, the CDR3 is TGCGCCAGCAGCTTCAGTGGAGCGAGCTCCTACAATGAGCAGTTCTTC. V is TRBV5-1 and J is TRBJ2-1; D ambiguous. The germline V and J ends were trimmed by 2 bases and 0 bases, with 12 bases remaining between them. CDR1 is SGHRS and CDR2 is YFSETQ in the germline V gene. This CDR3 region has 16 residues.